The sequence of this TCR beta chain was determined in a study of T cell changes during pregnancy in multiple sclerosis (dated by TCRdb to the late 2010s). Regarding the research as a whole: In women with multiple sclerosis, the researchers looked at how the T cell repertoire shifted as pregnancy progressed.

According to the germline V gene (reference sequence), CDR1 reads SEHNR and CDR2 reads FQNEAQ. Including the terminal cysteine and phenylalanine, the CDR3 comprises 12 residues. Left in the record is the CDR3 DNA by itself, 36 bases read in frame from the first base. Cut back by 4 bases and 7 bases, the V and J ends lie 8 bases apart. Note on this clone: Its antigen has not been determined. Base qualities were left out, and no much larger clone turns up one base away.

Library creation used the immunoSEQ multiplex PCR assay. Held by TCRdb, this immuneACCESS table contains in-frame sequences only and omits some clones. Under half of the omission traces to an unresolved V gene where checked; the cause of the rest is unknown. The sample data list fewer than 45,000 clones, and approximately 90% of these were observed just once. The biggest ten clones account for 6% to 7.5% of the sample. The sequence came from a female donor with multiple sclerosis, enrolled in a pregnancy study. Sequenced here: CD8+ T cells from peripheral blood mononuclear cells, sampled in the third trimester of pregnancy. The chain employs TRBV7-9 and TRBJ2-1; TRBD1 might be the D gene, on 6 matching bases. The CDR3 region has the sequence CASSWGRNEQFF. The nucleotide sequence is TGTGCCAGCAGCTGGGGGCGTAATGAGCAGTTCTTC. Extended through the reference TRBV7-9 and TRBJ2-1 proteins, this CDR3 yields the full variable domain: DTGVSQNPRHKITKRGQNVTFRCDPISEHNRLYWYRQTLGQGPEFLTYFQNEAQLEKSRLLSDRFSAERPKGSFSTLEIQRTEQGDSAMYLCASSWGRNEQFFGPGTRLTVL.